The 23 T cell receptor beta chains presented below share a single source sample, sequenced in a study of T cells in Graves' hyperthyroidism and ophthalmopathy. Authors of the study amplified TCR beta CDR3 regions from RNA transcripts. Using the HTBI primer set, a first-round RT-PCR was run on the TCR CDR3. TCRdb reanalysed the multiplex PCR reads using MiXCR and keeps one entry per CDR3 protein. The sample gives approximately 570,000 distinct CDR3 sequences, about 20% of which show up once; 40% to 50% is in the top ten. The material sequenced was blood. All receptors derive from a man in his forties or fifties with Graves' ophthalmopathy.

Concerning this clonotype: A much larger clone differs by one base, so this may be a read error. This chain uses TRBV11-2 with TRBJ2-7; D ambiguous. The CDR3 totals 14 residues. The V gene's germline CDR1 is SGHAT and CDR2 FQNNGV. The CDR3 reads CAISDPSNTYEQYF. The CDR3 coding sequence is TGTGCCATCAGCGACCCGTCTAACACCTACGAGCAGTACTTC.

The genes are TRBV30 and TRBJ2-7; possible D gene TRBD1, 5 bases. The V gene's germline CDR1 is GTSNPN and CDR2 SVGIG (reference sequence). Trimming cost V 0 bases and J 6 bases, with 15 bases left between them. This CDR3 region has 14 residues. DNA of the CDR3: TGTGCCTGGAGTGTACGAGCAGGGCCCCTCGAGCAGTACTTC. Its translation: CAWSVRAGPLEQYF.

This rearrangement joins TRBV9 to TRBJ2-1; tentatively, D is TRBD1 or TRBD2 (6 bases each). Germline values: CDR1 SGDLS, CDR2 YYNGEE. V lost 2 bases to trimming and J lost 3 bases, with 9 bases between them. This CDR3 has 14 amino acids. CDR3 DNA: TGTGCCAGCAGCGTCGGGGGCAGCTACAATGAGCAGTTCTTC. This translates into CASSVGGSYNEQFF.

Turning to this clonotype: A much larger clone differs from this one at a single base, so this may be a read error. DNA of the CDR3: TGTGCCAGCAGTTACCTCCCGGGGACGTTCGCCTGCGAGCAGTACTTC. Translated: CASSYLPGTFACEQYF. V is TRBV6-2 or TRBV6-3 and J is TRBJ2-7; D tentatively reads TRBD1 or TRBD2 (5 bases each). V was cut by 2 bases and J by 6 bases, with 20 bases left in between. Germline CDR1 MNHEY, CDR2 SVGEGT. The CDR3 is 16 amino acids.

This clonotype was picked up one time. V usage is TRBV2 and J usage is TRBJ2-5; the D is unclear. V lost 2 bases and J 10 bases, leaving 8 bases between the germline ends. The CDR3 has 11 amino acids. CDR1 is SNHLY and CDR2 is FYNNEI in the germline V gene. The CDR3 spells CASSETWDQYF. In DNA form, the CDR3 reads TGTGCCAGCAGTGAAACGTGGGACCAGTACTTC.

This chain connects TRBV27 to TRBJ2-3, with 9 bases identical to TRBD1. J was trimmed by 5 bases and V by 4 bases; bases with no gene match: 16. This CDR3 comprises 18 residues. Germline-derived CDR1 and CDR2 are MNHEY and SMNVEV (reference sequence). The CDR3 is CASSSPLRTGQGVDTQYF. DNA of the CDR3: TGTGCCAGCAGTTCTCCCCTGAGAACGGGACAGGGAGTAGATACGCAGTATTTT.

The chain combines TRBV20-1 with TRBJ1-1, with no clear D. Trimming took 7 bases from V and 5 from J, leaving 11 bases between them. Germline V lookup: CDR1 DFQATT, CDR2 SNEGSKA (reference sequence). This CDR3 contains 11 residues. The CDR3 is CSGGTETEAFF. Here the CDR3 DNA reads TGCAGTGGCGGTACGGAGACTGAAGCTTTCTTT.

The chain couples TRBV6-1 to TRBJ1-2; possible D gene TRBD1, 5 bases. The germline gives CDR1 MNHNS, CDR2 SASEGT. V was pared by 5 bases and J by 2 bases, with 12 bases between. The CDR3 length is 14 residues. CDR3 sequence reads: CASSLTDKNYGYTF. DNA for the CDR3: TGTGCCAGCAGTCTCACGGACAAGAACTATGGCTACACCTTC.

In its sample, this clonotype was seen many times. The chain combines TRBV6-1 with TRBJ1-4; D is unresolved. Germline-derived CDR1 and CDR2 are MNHNS and SASEGT. CDR3 size: 15 residues. V lost 6 bases to trimming and J lost 4 bases, with 15 bases between them. CDR3 region: CASRESGQSNEKLFF. DNA of the CDR3: TGTGCCAGCAGGGAATCCGGTCAAAGTAATGAAAAACTGTTTTTT.

This clonotype was seen a handful of times. The chain carries TRBV13 and TRBJ2-6; D is undetermined. Trimming left V 2 bases short and J 2 bases short, with 4 bases between. CDR3 length: 14 amino acids. Germline V gene lookup returns CDR1 PRHDT and CDR2 FYEKMQ (reference sequence). The DNA for the CDR3 is TGTGCCAGCAGCTTACCCGCTGGGGCCAACGTCCTGACTTTC. This codes for CASSLPAGANVLTF.

The rearrangement uses TRBV27 and TRBJ1-6; no reliable D call. The CDR3 totals 11 residues. Germline CDR1 and CDR2: MNHEY and SMNVEV (reference sequence). V gave up 7 bases and J gave up 10 bases, with 8 bases separating them. The CDR3 nucleotides read TGTGCCAGCACAGAAGGATCACCCCTCCACTTT. As protein: CASTEGSPLHF.

A few counts support this clonotype. The chain is built from TRBV6-1 and TRBJ1-2; possibly TRBD1 for D (6 bases). The germline gives CDR1 MNHNS, CDR2 SASEGT. The V end was cut by 4 bases, the J end by 6 bases, with 15 bases between. The CDR3 sequence is 14 residues long. This CDR3 reads CASSVGAHMNGYTF. DNA of the CDR3: TGTGCCAGCAGTGTGGGGGCCCACATGAATGGCTACACCTTC.

CDR3 nucleotides: TGTGCCAGCAGTTCCTCTCTAAACCTGGGGAATGAGCAGTTCTTC. This translates into CASSSSLNLGNEQFF. This chain joins TRBV6-5 and TRBJ2-1; D is undetermined. This CDR3 has 15 residues. Trimming removed 4 bases at V and 7 bases at J, with 17 bases between. Germline V gives CDR1 MNHEY, CDR2 SVGAGI.

The chain carries TRBV30 and TRBJ2-5, with 7 bases fitting TRBD2. From germline, CDR1 is GTSNPN and CDR2 SVGIG (reference sequence). The CDR3 runs to 14 residues. The ends lost 1 base at V and 2 bases at J; junction bases unmatched: 4. The CDR3, as DNA: TGTGCCTGGAGTGGAGGAGCGGGGCAAGAGACCCAGTACTTC. It yields the protein CAWSGGAGQETQYF.

This clonotype showed up many times. This chain connects TRBV20-1 to TRBJ1-3; possibly TRBD1 for D (5 bases). CDR1 DFQATT and CDR2 SNEGSKA come from the germline V gene (reference sequence). V lost 2 bases, J lost 0 bases, and 8 bases lay in between. The CDR3 spans 14 residues. CDR3 sequence (DNA): TGCAGTGCTAGACGACAGTTCTCTGGAAACACCATATATTTT. Translation: CSARRQFSGNTIYF.

The V call is TRBV7-9, the J call TRBJ1-1; perhaps TRBD1 as D (6 bases). The V end lost 5 bases, the J end lost 6 bases, and 10 bases lay between the germline ends. The CDR3 totals 12 residues. Germline V gene lookup returns CDR1 SEHNR and CDR2 FQNEAQ (reference sequence). The CDR3 sequence is CASSLGQPEAFF. DNA for the CDR3: TGTGCCAGCAGCCTCGGACAGCCTGAAGCTTTCTTT.

This clonotype has a handful of counts. J is TRBJ2-1 and V is TRBV9, with 8 bases fitting TRBD2. CDR3 length: 16 amino acids. Germline lookup yields CDR1 SGDLS and CDR2 YYNGEE. V was clipped by 1 base and J by 9 bases; unmatched bases: 12. CDR3 nucleotide sequence: TGTGCCAGCAGCGTATCGGTCAGCGGGAGTGGAGGTGAGCAGTTCTTC. Translating gives CASSVSVSGSGGEQFF. The variable domain in full, completed from reference TRBV9 and TRBJ2-1, reads DSGVTQTPKHLITATGQRVTLRCSPRSGDLSVYWYQQSLDQGLQFLIQYYNGEERAKGNILERFSAQQFPDLHSELNLSSLELGDSALYFCASSVSVSGSGGEQFFGPGTRLTVL.

The chain joins TRBV3-1 to TRBJ1-4; D is undetermined. CDR3 length equals 12 residues. V dropped 2 bases and J dropped 4 bases, with 2 bases sitting between them. Germline V lookup: CDR1 LGHDT, CDR2 YNNKEL (reference sequence). The CDR3 DNA reads as TGTGCCAGCAGCCAACTTAATGAAAAACTGTTTTTT. Translation gives CASSQLNEKLFF.

This rearrangement joins TRBV27 to TRBJ1-2; 8 positions match TRBD1. With 8 bases clipped from V and 14 bases from J, the junction kept 13 bases outside the gene matches. The length of the CDR3 is 12 residues. In germline, CDR1 is MNHEY, CDR2 SMNVEV (reference sequence). The CDR3 DNA reads TGTGCCAGCCTCGGACAGGGTGGATCGAGGACCTTC. Its translation: CASLGQGGSRTF.

The chain combines TRBV12-3 or TRBV12-4 with TRBJ1-5; D not resolved. The CDR3 contains 16 residues. The V end was cut by 3 bases, the J end by 4 bases, with 16 bases between. CDR3: CASSFSVGSGNQPQHF. For the CDR3, the DNA is TGTGCCAGCAGTTTCTCGGTCGGCAGCGGAAATCAGCCCCAGCATTTT.

This clonotype was seen a handful of times. V and J are TRBV20-1 and TRBJ1-1, with no clear D. V lost 0 bases and J 4 bases, leaving 18 bases between the germline ends. The germline CDR1 and CDR2 sequences are DFQATT and SNEGSKA (reference sequence). This CDR3 comprises 16 residues. The CDR3, as DNA: TGCAGTGCTAGAGATAGGCAGATGGAGACGGTCACTGAAGCTTTCTTT. Protein product: CSARDRQMETVTEAFF.

This chain connects TRBV6-9 to TRBJ2-2, with 9 bases fitting TRBD1. J gave up 7 bases and V 3 bases, and 3 bases lay outside the gene matches. The length of the CDR3 is 14 residues. Germline V CDR1 and CDR2: MNHGY, SVAAGI. CDR3 amino acids: CASSYGTGFGELFF. In DNA, the CDR3 is TGTGCCAGCAGTTACGGGACAGGGTTCGGGGAGCTGTTTTTT.

The CDR3 loop is CASGPTATNEKLFF. The DNA of the CDR3 is TGCGCCAGCGGACCGACAGCTACTAATGAAAAACTGTTTTTT. The chain is built from TRBV5-1 and TRBJ1-4, with D maybe TRBD1 (5 bases). The ends were cut back, 7 bases at V and 2 bases at J, with 12 bases in the middle. The CDR3 length is 14 residues. Germline loops: CDR1 SGHRS, CDR2 YFSETQ.